This TCR beta chain stems from a study of blood T cell repertoires in COVID-19. Study context: The United States, Italy and Spain were the sources of the acute and convalescent COVID-19 samples. The cDNA or gDNA used as material had been derived from T cells, B-cell-depleted T cells, or PBMCs.

The table came from immunoSEQ multiplex PCR; TCRdb's copy has only in-frame clones and leaves some out. The sample yields over 70,000 clones, approximately 71% seen once. The CDR3 sequence is 16 residues long. Trimming removed 3 bases from V and 2 bases from J; junction bases left unmatched: 7. Per the germline V gene, CDR1 is SGDLS and CDR2 is YYNGEE. Input material: peripheral blood. This TCR was recovered from a man between 70 and 80 years old with COVID-19, enrolled during active disease. This rearrangement joins TRBV9 to TRBJ2-5; TRBD2 agrees at 10 bases. The CDR3 spells CASSAALAGAQETQYF. Here the CDR3 DNA reads TGTGCCAGCAGCGCCGCTCTAGCGGGGGCTCAAGAGACCCAGTACTTC.